A single sample gave rise to the 22 T cell receptor beta chains below, sequenced in a study of blood T cell repertoires in COVID-19. Sequencing was performed with immunoSEQ multiplex PCR; in TCRdb, only in-frame clones are kept and a portion is missing. Among 30,000 to 40,000 clones listed, over 80% were seen once. Sequencing was done on a sample of peripheral blood. The receptor source for this set is a man older than 75 with active COVID-19.

The chain links TRBV24-1 to TRBJ2-1; perhaps TRBD2 as D (6 bases). The germline V and J ends were trimmed by 4 bases and 4 bases, with 19 bases remaining between them. The CDR3 loop spans 17 amino acids. CDR1 and CDR2 from the germline V gene are KGHDR and SFDVKD. The CDR3 region is CATSDRTGGREYNEQFF. CDR3 DNA: TGTGCCACCAGTGACCGAACAGGCGGGCGGGAATACAATGAGCAGTTCTTC.

This chain connects TRBV2 to TRBJ2-7; 8 nucleotides match TRBD1. The CDR3 loop spans 12 amino acids. The germline V gene has CDR1 SNHLY and CDR2 FYNNEI. V lost 6 bases and J lost 8; bases outside the gene matches: 6. CDR3 bases: TGTGCCAGCAGGGACAGGGATGAGCAGCAGTACTTC. Its translation is CASRDRDEQQYF.

This chain uses TRBV7-2 with TRBJ2-2; D is perhaps TRBD1 (6 bases). V was pared by 7 bases and J by 8 bases, with 14 bases between. This CDR3 has 13 residues. CDR1 and CDR2 (germline): SGHTA, FQGNSA. This CDR3 reads CASTTSQGGELFF. CDR3 in DNA: TGTGCCAGCACCACCTCCCAGGGGGGGGAGCTGTTTTTT.

CDR3 coding DNA: TGTGCCAGCAGCGTAGGGGCTAGCCCCTACGAGCAGTACTTC. Protein sequence: CASSVGASPYEQYF. V gene TRBV9 combines with J gene TRBJ2-7; TRBD2 is a possible D gene (5 bases). The CDR3 is 14 amino acids. The V and J ends lost 0 bases and 2 bases respectively, with 9 bases between them. Germline V gene lookup returns CDR1 SGDLS and CDR2 YYNGEE.

This chain links TRBV5-6 with TRBJ2-7; 7 bases are shared with TRBD2. The CDR3 is 16 amino acids. J gave up 3 bases and V 2 bases, and 11 bases lay outside the gene matches. Germline V gene data show CDR1 as SGHDT and CDR2 as YYEEEE. The CDR3 here is CASSFAEQRGYYEQYF. The CDR3 nucleotides are TGTGCCAGCAGCTTCGCTGAGCAGCGGGGATACTACGAGCAGTACTTC.

The J gene is TRBJ2-1, the V gene TRBV13; 10 positions match TRBD2. After removal of 4 bases from V and 4 bases from J, the junction contained 4 bases not matched to a gene. CDR3 size: 15 residues. Germline lookup yields CDR1 PRHDT and CDR2 FYEKMQ (reference sequence). The CDR3 DNA reads as TGTGCCAGCAGCTCGAGCGGGAGGGCTTACAATGAGCAGTTCTTC. Translated, it gives CASSSSGRAYNEQFF.

The chain recombines TRBV3-1 (or the pseudogene TRBV3-2) with TRBJ2-7; 7 positions match TRBD2. Germline CDR1 LGHDT, CDR2 YNNKEL (reference sequence). CDR3 size: 14 residues. With V trimmed by 0 bases and J by 3 bases, 2 bases remained unmatched. CDR3: CASSQDLADYEQYF. CDR3 sequence (DNA): TGTGCCAGCAGCCAAGATCTAGCGGACTACGAGCAGTACTTC.

The chain recombines TRBV10-3 with TRBJ2-3, with D possibly matching TRBD2 (6 bases). Germline V lookup: CDR1 ENHRY, CDR2 SYGVKD. This CDR3 region has 16 residues. Trimming left V 0 bases short and J 3 bases short, with 13 bases between. CDR3 sequence (DNA): TGTGCCATCAGTGAGTCGGGTGGAGGGTTTACAGATACGCAGTATTTT. Translating gives CAISESGGGFTDTQYF.

The chain couples TRBV10-2 to TRBJ2-1; 7 nucleotides line up with TRBD2. Germline V gene sequence: CDR1 WSHSY, CDR2 SAAADI. This CDR3 spans 15 amino acids. With 0 bases clipped from V and 3 bases from J, the junction kept 2 bases outside the gene matches. CDR3 DNA sequence: TGCGCCAGCAGTGAGTCGTCGGGAGGCTACAATGAGCAGTTCTTC. Translating gives CASSESSGGYNEQFF.

V usage is TRBV11-3 and J usage is TRBJ2-2; TRBD1 aligns across 10 bases. V trimming: 3 bases; J trimming: 7 bases; junction bases outside the gene matches: 5. Germline loops: CDR1 SGHNT, CDR2 YENEEA. The CDR3 runs to 15 residues. The DNA of the CDR3 is TGTGCCAGCAGCTTGACAGGGGGCGCTGACGGGGAGCTGTTTTTT. Its protein product is CASSLTGGADGELFF.

The chain is built from TRBV28 and TRBJ2-2; 7 bases line up with TRBD1. Trimming took 6 bases from V and 7 from J; bases not matched to a gene: 14. Per germline, CDR1 MDHEN and CDR2 SYDVKM. This CDR3 spans 16 amino acids. The CDR3 region is CASRKLKRTGVGELFF. In DNA form, the CDR3 reads TGTGCCAGCAGAAAACTCAAAAGAACAGGGGTCGGGGAGCTGTTTTTT.

The chain carries TRBV28 and TRBJ1-1; 9 bases are a match to TRBD1. This CDR3 is 13 amino acids long. Germline V gene data show CDR1 as MDHEN and CDR2 as SYDVKM. The V gene end was trimmed by 8 bases and the J gene end by 2 bases; junction bases not matched to a gene: 3. The CDR3 here is CASLQGANTEAFF. CDR3 nucleotide sequence: TGTGCCAGCCTACAGGGGGCAAACACTGAAGCTTTCTTT. Combining the CDR3 with reference TRBV28 and TRBJ1-1 gives the whole variable domain DVKVTQSSRYLVKRTGEKVFLECVQDMDHENMFWYRQDPGLGLRLIYFSYDVKMKEKGDIPEGYSVSREKKERFSLILESASTNQTSMYLCASLQGANTEAFFGQGTRLTVV.

This clone was detected only once. The chain joins TRBV10-3 to TRBJ2-5; D might be TRBD1 (6 bases). The CDR3 has 13 residues. V lost 6 bases and J lost 5, with 13 bases in between. Germline CDR1 and CDR2: ENHRY and SYGVKD. The CDR3 loop is CAISSTQGETQYF. The CDR3 DNA reads TGTGCCATCAGCTCTACGCAGGGGGAGACCCAGTACTTC.

V gene TRBV7-9 combines with J gene TRBJ2-5; a weak D match, TRBD1 (5 bases). The CDR3 is made up of 14 amino acids. Per germline, CDR1 SEHNR and CDR2 FQNEAQ (reference sequence). With 2 bases removed from V and 5 bases from J, the gap between germline ends came to 12 bases. CDR3 in DNA: TGTGCCAGCAGCTTAAACTCAGGGTTGGAGACCCAGTACTTC. Its protein is CASSLNSGLETQYF.

This clone was recorded only once. V is TRBV6-5 and J is TRBJ1-4; possibly TRBD1 for D (5 bases). The CDR3 is 16 residues long. Trimming shortened V by 2 bases and J by 8 bases, and 18 bases separated the two germline ends. Germline CDR1 and CDR2: MNHEY and SVGAGI. The chain's CDR3 is CASSYAGTYGGEKLFF. CDR3 bases: TGTGCCAGCAGTTACGCCGGGACCTACGGAGGGGAAAAACTGTTTTTT.

The chain carries TRBV9 and TRBJ2-3, with 14 positions matching TRBD2. The CDR3 is 18 residues long. CDR1 SGDLS and CDR2 YYNGEE come from the germline V gene. With V trimmed by 3 bases and J by 6 bases, 12 bases remained unmatched. The DNA of the CDR3 is TGTGCCAGCAGCGGAGGGACTAGCGGGAGATTTTTCGTGGATACGCAGTATTTT. Its translation is CASSGGTSGRFFVDTQYF.

V gene TRBV11-2 combines with J gene TRBJ2-5; 12 nucleotides align to TRBD2. With 7 bases clipped from V and 7 bases from J, the junction kept 10 bases outside the gene matches. Per germline, CDR1 SGHAT and CDR2 FQNNGV. The CDR3 runs 15 residues. This chain's CDR3 is CASTQTSGSGGTQYF. CDR3 DNA sequence: TGTGCCAGCACCCAGACTAGCGGGAGTGGGGGGACCCAGTACTTC.

V gene TRBV6-6 combines with J gene TRBJ1-2, with D hard to call. The CDR3 length is 14 residues. Germline-derived CDR1 and CDR2 are MNHNY and SVGAGI (reference sequence). Trimming shortened V by 6 bases and J by 6 bases, and 17 bases separated the two germline ends. CDR3: CASRPRGVWDGYTF. The CDR3 DNA reads as TGTGCCAGCAGGCCGCGGGGAGTATGGGATGGCTACACCTTC.

This clone has just one count. V usage is TRBV13 and J usage is TRBJ1-5; D may be TRBD1 (6 bases). Between the trimmed V and J ends, which lost 0 bases and 2 bases, there was a span of 8 bases. The CDR3 sequence is 15 residues long. CDR1 and CDR2 (germline): PRHDT, FYEKMQ (reference sequence). The CDR3 here is CASSLGRTGNQPQHF. The CDR3 DNA reads as TGTGCCAGCAGCTTAGGACGGACAGGCAATCAGCCCCAGCATTTT. The variable domain in full, completed from reference TRBV13 and TRBJ1-5, reads AAGVIQSPRHLIKEKRETATLKCYPIPRHDTVYWYQQGPGQDPQFLISFYEKMQSDKGSIPDRFSAQQFSDYHSELNMSSLELGDSALYFCASSLGRTGNQPQHFGDGTRLSIL.

This chain connects TRBV5-6 to TRBJ2-1; TRBD1 is a possible D gene (5 bases). V lost 4 bases and J 8 bases, leaving 22 bases between the germline ends. There are 16 residues in the CDR3. Germline V lookup: CDR1 SGHDT, CDR2 YYEEEE. The CDR3 nucleotides are TGTGCCAGCAGCAGCAGGTCCAGGGTTCCTTCGGATGAGCAGTTCTTC. This codes for CASSSRSRVPSDEQFF.

This clone has only one observation. CDR3 in amino acids: CASSPTSGFYTDTQYF. CDR3 bases: TGTGCCAGCAGCCCCACTAGCGGGTTTTACACAGATACGCAGTATTTT. The V and J genes are TRBV3-1 (or the pseudogene TRBV3-2) and TRBJ2-3, with 9 bases identical to TRBD2. The germline V gene has CDR1 LGHDT and CDR2 YNNKEL (reference sequence). The length of the CDR3 is 16 residues. The junction had 7 bases not matched to a gene; V was cut back by 4 bases and J by 2 bases.

The chain links TRBV7-2 to TRBJ1-2; 8 nucleotides match TRBD1. J was trimmed by 6 bases and V by 3 bases; bases with no gene match: 6. In germline, CDR1 is SGHTA, CDR2 FQGNSA. This CDR3 comprises 14 residues. The CDR3 DNA is TGTGCCAGCAGCTTTAAAGGGACAGGCCATGGCTACACCTTC. It is translated as CASSFKGTGHGYTF. The whole variable domain, filled in from reference TRBV7-2 and TRBJ1-2, reads GAGVSQSPSNKVTEKGKDVELRCDPISGHTALYWYRQSLGQGLEFLIYFQGNSAPDKSGLPSDRFSAERTGGSVSTLTIQRTQQEDSAVYLCASSFKGTGHGYTFGSGTRLTVV.